This T cell receptor beta chain was obtained from a study of blood T cell repertoires in COVID-19. Sequencing used immunoSEQ multiplex PCR; TCRdb keeps in-frame clones, though not all of them. Here the sample spans roughly 160,000 clones, approximately 83% being singletons. Germline V lookup: CDR1 LNHNV, CDR2 YYDKDF (reference sequence). This CDR3 spans 16 amino acids. The V end lost 3 bases, the J end lost 2 bases, and 16 bases lay between the germline ends. The sample holds a few counts of this clone. Cohorts were based on clinical histories the participants reported. The receptor's source is a woman aged 55-75 years who had recovered from COVID-19. The rearrangement links TRBV15 to TRBJ1-1; D unresolved. The material sequenced was PBMCs or T cells enriched from blood (not recorded which). The chain's CDR3 is CATSRAKSLSNTEAFF. CDR3 nucleotide sequence: TGTGCCACCAGCAGGGCCAAGTCTTTGTCCAACACTGAAGCTTTCTTT.